One and the same sample provided the 12 T cell receptor beta chains below, sequenced in a study of T cells in Graves' hyperthyroidism and ophthalmopathy (dated by TCRdb to the late 2010s). The library came from multiplex PCR. Sequencing was performed on an Illumina HiSeq 2000. The TCR beta CDR3 regions were amplified from the RNA transcripts. The TCR CDR3 was subjected to a first round of RT-PCR using the HTBI primer set and the Qiagen OneStep RT-PCR kit. TCRdb handled the public reads itself, with Q25 trimming in fastp and clone calling in MiXCR, and kept productive beta chains. Duplicate CDR3 protein sequences are folded into a single record with the most common DNA and genes. Across this sample there are approximately 330,000 distinct CDR3 sequences, with 18% seen only once. The ten largest account for approximately 54% of the sample. Specimen: blood. The receptors shown here come from a woman aged 50 to 60 with Graves' hyperthyroidism.

The chain joins TRBV6-1 to TRBJ2-1; 9 nucleotides agree with TRBD1. This CDR3 is 14 amino acids long. Germline lookup yields CDR1 MNHNS and CDR2 SASEGT. Trimming cost V 5 bases and J 5 bases; bases outside gene matches: 4. CDR3 nucleotides: TGTGCCAGCAGTAGATGGGACAGGGACAATGAGCAGTTCTTC. It yields the protein CASSRWDRDNEQFF.

This clonotype has ten or more counts. V gene TRBV5-1 combines with J gene TRBJ1-1; D remains ambiguous. The CDR3 runs 13 residues. Trimming pared 2 bases from V and 6 bases from J, leaving 11 bases between. Germline assignment: CDR1 SGHRS and CDR2 YFSETQ. The DNA of the CDR3 is TGCGCCAGCAGCTTCGGCAGTGGGGCTGAAGCTTTCTTT. This gives the protein CASSFGSGAEAFF.

Notes on this clonotype: This may be a read error, as it is one base from a much larger clone. The genes are TRBV6-2 or TRBV6-3 and TRBJ2-3; D not certain. Trimming took 5 bases from V and 2 from J, leaving 26 bases between them. This CDR3 comprises 19 residues. Germline V gene sequence: CDR1 MNHEY, CDR2 SVGEGT. The CDR3 DNA reads TGTGCCAGCAGTGGAAACGGAATCCAGAGTCGGCCCCTCACAGATACGCAGTATTTT. Amino acid sequence: CASSGNGIQSRPLTDTQYF.

At least ten counts were recorded for this clonotype. The chain uses TRBV6-1 and TRBJ2-3, with 9 bases lining up with TRBD1. The CDR3 has 13 residues. Germline lookup yields CDR1 MNHNS and CDR2 SASEGT. Germline trimming cut 8 bases from V and 3 bases from J; bases unmatched to any gene: 3. This CDR3 is CASRDRVTDTQYF. CDR3 DNA sequence: TGTGCCAGCCGGGACAGGGTAACAGATACGCAGTATTTT.

In its sample, this clonotype was seen a few times. The chain recombines TRBV6-5 with TRBJ2-7, with TRBD1 matching 10 bases. After removal of 2 bases from V and 5 bases from J, the junction contained 3 bases not matched to a gene. Germline CDR1 is MNHEY and CDR2 is SVGAGI. CDR3 length: 14 residues. For the CDR3, the DNA is TGTGCCAGCAGTTACGGTGGACAGGGGGACGAGCAGTACTTC. This gives the protein CASSYGGQGDEQYF.

The V and J genes are TRBV7-8 and TRBJ1-2, with D possibly TRBD1 on 6 matching bases. V was cut by 4 bases and J by 4 bases, with 13 bases left in between. The CDR3 has 14 residues. Germline V CDR1 and CDR2: SGHVS, FQNEAQ. This chain's CDR3 is CASSSRTASYGYTF. As DNA, the CDR3 is TGTGCCAGCAGCTCCAGGACAGCCAGCTATGGCTACACCTTC.

There are many counts of this clonotype. This chain joins TRBV2 and TRBJ2-7; D gene uncertain. The CDR3 sequence is 12 residues long. In germline, CDR1 is SNHLY, CDR2 FYNNEI. V lost 9 bases and J 2 bases, leaving 11 bases between the germline ends. The CDR3 reads CASGYNAYEQYV. The CDR3 DNA reads TGTGCCAGTGGTTATAACGCCTACGAGCAGTACGTC.

This clonotype was picked up one time. The chain combines TRBV27 with TRBJ2-2, with D unclear. The germline CDR1 and CDR2 sequences are MNHEY and SMNVEV (reference sequence). Trimming took 3 bases from V and 5 from J, leaving 4 bases between them. The CDR3 extends over 12 amino acids. The CDR3 sequence: CASSFPTGELFF. DNA for the CDR3: TGTGCCAGCAGTTTCCCAACCGGGGAGCTGTTTTTT.

At least ten counts were recorded for this clonotype. V gene TRBV27 combines with J gene TRBJ2-1; D possibly uses TRBD1 or TRBD2 (7 bases each). Germline V CDR1 and CDR2: MNHEY, SMNVEV (reference sequence). Deletions cut 5 bases from V and 6 bases from J, with 20 bases between. The CDR3 contains 16 residues. In nucleotides, the CDR3 is TGTGCCAGCAGTCCCCCGGGCAGGGGGGGGATCAATGAGCAGTTCTTC. This codes for CASSPPGRGGINEQFF.

This clonotype was picked up many times. The chain links TRBV7-6 to TRBJ1-2; no clear D. This CDR3 contains 13 residues. Germline loops: CDR1 SGHVS, CDR2 FNYEAQ. Trimming cost V 4 bases and J 4 bases, with 10 bases left between them. The CDR3 is CASSSVGGYGYTF. Written as DNA, the CDR3 is TGTGCCAGCAGCTCCGTCGGCGGCTATGGCTACACCTTC.

This clonotype was seen ten or more times. This rearrangement joins TRBV28 to TRBJ2-3; D unclear. Germline V CDR1 and CDR2: MDHEN, SYDVKM. V gave up 8 bases and J gave up 6 bases, with 6 bases separating them. The CDR3 runs 10 residues. The CDR3 sequence: CASSYDTQYF. For the CDR3, the DNA is TGTGCCAGCTCCTATGATACGCAGTATTTT.

The V and J genes are TRBV20-1 and TRBJ2-5; 13 bases map to TRBD2. CDR3 size: 15 residues. CDR1 DFQATT and CDR2 SNEGSKA come from the germline V gene (reference sequence). With V trimmed by 5 bases and J by 4 bases, 7 bases remained unmatched. CDR3 coding DNA: TGCAGTGCTCCTGGACTAGCGGGAGATGGAGAGACCCAGTACTTC. Protein: CSAPGLAGDGETQYF.